This TCR beta chain was documented in a study of beta chain features in type 1 diabetes. Points on this clone: As yet, its antigen is unknown.

Expressed TCRB transcripts got sequenced, as all isolated RNA was reverse transcribed. Measured with immunoSEQ multiplex PCR; TCRdb has only the in-frame clones, and not every one. Of around 710,000 clones listed, around 12% were seen once; the top ten hold 0.095% to 0.15%. CDR3 length: 18 amino acids. The V end was cut by 4 bases, the J end by 3 bases, with 19 bases between. The germline CDR1 and CDR2 sequences are LGHNA and YSLEER. Points from the study as a whole: All four CD4+ subsets from Type 1 diabetes patients carried moderately but significantly shorter TCRB CDR3s.

The V gene is TRBV4-3, the J gene TRBJ1-6, with D possibly TRBD1 on 5 matching bases. Input material: naive CD4+ T cells from blood. The source is a man aged 30-40 years with type 1 diabetes. This chain's CDR3 is CASSPLNSGGGYNSPLHF. Written as DNA, the CDR3 is TGCGCCAGCAGCCCCCTCAATTCGGGGGGAGGCTATAATTCACCCCTCCACTTT.